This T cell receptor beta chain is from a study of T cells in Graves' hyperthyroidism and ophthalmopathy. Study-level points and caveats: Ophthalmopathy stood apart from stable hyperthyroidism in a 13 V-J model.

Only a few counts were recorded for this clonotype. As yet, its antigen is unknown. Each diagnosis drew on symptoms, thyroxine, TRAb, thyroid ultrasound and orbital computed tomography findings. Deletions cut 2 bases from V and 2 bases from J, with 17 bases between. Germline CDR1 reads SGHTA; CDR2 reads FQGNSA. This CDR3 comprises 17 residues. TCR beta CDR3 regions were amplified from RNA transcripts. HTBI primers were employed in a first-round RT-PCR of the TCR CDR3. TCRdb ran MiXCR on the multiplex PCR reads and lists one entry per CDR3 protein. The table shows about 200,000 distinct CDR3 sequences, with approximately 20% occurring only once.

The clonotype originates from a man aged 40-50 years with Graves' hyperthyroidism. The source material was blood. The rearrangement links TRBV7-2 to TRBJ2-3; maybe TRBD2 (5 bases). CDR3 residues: CASSLFMRVGSTDTQYF. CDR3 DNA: TGTGCCAGCAGCTTATTCATGCGGGTTGGCTCCACAGATACGCAGTATTTT.